A single sample is the source of the 17 T cell receptor beta chains below, sequenced in a study of CD8 T cells in ankylosing spondylitis (TCRdb year 2017). The study at large found these results: Blood from ankylosing spondylitis patients appeared to be characterized by a TCR beta motif composed of eight highly homologous amino acid variants.

Their target antigens are unknown. Library method: 5' RACE. Reads for this sample came from an Illumina HiSeq 2500. Clones were called with MiXCR by TCRdb after fastp trimmed the public reads at Q25, and only in-frame beta chains were retained. Rows with a matching CDR3 protein are joined into one entry that keeps the most common DNA and genes. Here the sample has hundreds of thousands of distinct CDR3 sequences; roughly 12% occur a single time. The ten most abundant clones make up nearly 7% of the sample. Sequenced input: blood, either unsorted or a sorted T cell fraction (not recorded which). Receptor source: a male donor with ankylosing spondylitis.

CDR3 nucleotide sequence: TGTGCCAGCAGCGGACAGGCTGGAGATACGCAGTATTTT. Its translation is CASSGQAGDTQYF. The J gene is TRBJ2-3, the V gene TRBV12-3 or TRBV12-4; 7 bases line up with TRBD1. This CDR3 has 13 amino acids. Unmatched junction bases numbered 5, after V lost 6 bases and J lost 5 bases.

Ten or more counts support this clonotype. The rearrangement joins TRBV7-9 to TRBJ1-1; D is uncertain. The CDR3 consists of 13 residues. The ends were cut back, 5 bases at V and 1 base at J, with 8 bases in the middle. CDR1 and CDR2 (germline): SEHNR, FQNEAQ (reference sequence). The CDR3 protein is CASSLPPNTEAFF. CDR3 in DNA: TGTGCCAGCAGCCTACCCCCGAACACTGAAGCTTTCTTT.

This clonotype has ten or more counts. The CDR3 sequence is CASSGGNSGANVLTF. Written as DNA, the CDR3 is TGCGCCAGCAGTGGGGGAAACTCTGGGGCCAACGTCCTGACTTTC. The chain joins TRBV5-1 to TRBJ2-6, with D perhaps matching TRBD1 or TRBD2 (5 bases each). Trimming removed 5 bases at V and 0 bases at J, with 9 bases between. Germline V lookup: CDR1 SGHRS, CDR2 YFSETQ. The CDR3 consists of 15 residues.

This clonotype has more than one count but fewer than ten. The chain couples TRBV5-5 to TRBJ2-1; no reliable D call. Germline V lookup: CDR1 SGHKS, CDR2 YYEKEE (reference sequence). Trimming cost V 1 base and J 5 bases, with 7 bases left between them. The CDR3 length is 13 residues. The CDR3 loop reads CASSLRTNNEQFF. CDR3 in DNA: TGTGCCAGCAGCTTGAGGACGAACAATGAGCAGTTCTTC.

The chain links TRBV6-6 to TRBJ2-7, with 13 bases fitting TRBD2. Trimming at V came to 4 bases and at J to 12 bases, leaving 6 bases not matched to a gene. Germline CDR1 MNHNY, CDR2 SVGAGI (reference sequence). CDR3 length equals 13 residues. The CDR3 sequence: CASSSGGLAGWYV. The DNA of the CDR3 is TGTGCCAGCAGTTCCGGGGGACTAGCGGGATGGTACGTC.

This chain joins TRBV5-5 and TRBJ1-6, with D possibly being TRBD1 (6 bases). The CDR3 is made up of 16 amino acids. The germline V gene has CDR1 SGHKS and CDR2 YYEKEE (reference sequence). V was shortened by 4 bases and J by 4 bases, with 15 bases between the two germline ends. CDR3 nucleotides: TGTGCCAGCAGCCAACACAGGGTTTTTTATAATTCACCCCTCCACTTT. Its protein product is CASSQHRVFYNSPLHF. Based on the CDR3 plus reference TRBV5-5 and TRBJ1-6, the full variable domain is DAGVTQSPTHLIKTRGQQVTLRCSPISGHKSVSWYQQVLGQGPQFIFQYYEKEERGRGNFPDRFSARQFPNYSSELNVNALLLGDSALYLCASSQHRVFYNSPLHFGNGTRLTVT.

There are many counts of this clonotype. The CDR3, as DNA: TGTGCCAGCCAGGAGTCCAGGTGGAGCGAAAAACTGTTTTTT. Its protein product is CASQESRWSEKLFF. V is TRBV6-1 and J is TRBJ1-4; no firm D call. The ends were cut back, 8 bases at V and 8 bases at J, with 18 bases in the middle. CDR3 length: 14 residues. Per the germline V gene, CDR1 is MNHNS and CDR2 is SASEGT.

The rearrangement links TRBV24-1 to TRBJ2-5; D is unresolved. Germline loops: CDR1 KGHDR, CDR2 SFDVKD. The CDR3 has 13 residues. V was shortened by 3 bases and J by 4 bases, with 8 bases between the two germline ends. The CDR3 bases are TGTGCCACCAGTGATGCCTATGGAGAGACCCAGTACTTC. Encoded protein: CATSDAYGETQYF.

This clonotype was observed a handful of times. The chain uses TRBV11-3 and TRBJ2-5, with D unclear. V gave up 8 bases and J gave up 5 bases, with 27 bases separating them. The CDR3 consists of 17 residues. Germline V CDR1 and CDR2: SGHNT, YENEEA. The CDR3 DNA sequence: TGTGCCAGCGGCGTTTTTAATTCGGGTTGGCCCGGGGAGACCCAGTACTTC. Amino acids: CASGVFNSGWPGETQYF.

This clonotype was counted a few times. This chain uses TRBV24-1 with TRBJ2-1; D perhaps matches TRBD2 (5 bases). Deletions cut 7 bases from V and 8 bases from J, with 17 bases between. CDR3 size: 14 residues. Germline V gene sequence: CDR1 KGHDR, CDR2 SFDVKD. CDR3 protein: CATSRLGARDEQFF. The CDR3 coding sequence is TGTGCCACCAGCCGGTTGGGAGCACGGGATGAGCAGTTCTTC.

The sample holds a few counts of this clonotype. The chain carries TRBV2 and TRBJ1-1, with a weak D call TRBD1 (6 bases). The CDR3 consists of 13 residues. V dropped 4 bases and J dropped 4 bases, with 10 bases sitting between them. Germline CDR1 is SNHLY and CDR2 is FYNNEI. In DNA form, the CDR3 reads TGTGCCAGCAGTGGGGGCAGGGGCACTGAAGCTTTCTTT. Amino acid sequence: CASSGGRGTEAFF.

This clonotype turned up a few times. The gene calls are TRBV19 and TRBJ1-5; 9 nucleotides align to TRBD1. The CDR3 totals 15 residues. Trimming at V came to 5 bases and at J to 5 bases, leaving 7 bases not matched to a gene. Germline V gives CDR1 LNHDA, CDR2 SQIVND (reference sequence). CDR3 sequence: CASSPDRGFHQPQHF. CDR3 nucleotides: TGTGCCAGTAGTCCGGACAGGGGATTTCATCAGCCCCAGCATTTT.

This clonotype was seen many times. The chain couples TRBV15 to TRBJ1-4; D remains ambiguous. The CDR3 runs 18 residues. Germline values: CDR1 LNHNV, CDR2 YYDKDF (reference sequence). The V end was cut by 0 bases, the J end by 5 bases, with 19 bases between. CDR3 DNA sequence: TGTGCCACCAGCAGAGATCCCCTCCTACATGGAGAGAATGAAAAACTGTTTTTT. Translated, it gives CATSRDPLLHGENEKLFF.

J is TRBJ1-6 and V is TRBV5-1; 8 bases agree with TRBD1. After removal of 3 bases from V and 8 bases from J, the junction contained 13 bases not matched to a gene. The germline gives CDR1 SGHRS, CDR2 YFSETQ. This CDR3 is 17 amino acids long. CDR3 residues: CASSYLAGTGGYSPLHF. Written as DNA, the CDR3 is TGCGCCAGCAGCTACCTAGCCGGGACAGGAGGATATTCACCCCTCCACTTT. The variable domain in full, with the rest retrieved from reference TRBV5-1 and TRBJ1-6, is KAGVTQTPRYLIKTRGQQVTLSCSPISGHRSVSWYQQTPGQGLQFLFEYFSETQRNKGNFPGRFSGRQFSNSRSEMNVSTLELGDSALYLCASSYLAGTGGYSPLHFGNGTRLTVT.

As concerns this clonotype: Because the CDR3 is missing its conserved closing phenylalanine or tryptophan, this is likely a read error. The DNA is left out, because the CDR3 cannot be placed on it with certainty; the CDR3 is given as TCRdb lists it. The J gene is TRBJ1-1, the V gene TRBV29-1. Germline values: CDR1 SQVTM, CDR2 ANQGSEA. Inclusive of both ends, the CDR3 amounts to 9 amino acids. CDR3 in amino acids: CSALFAARC.

This clonotype was seen a handful of times. The chain has TRBV29-1 and TRBJ2-1, with a weak D call TRBD1 (5 bases). Trimming removed 3 bases from V and 4 bases from J, with 19 bases in between. This CDR3 has 16 amino acids. Per the germline V gene, CDR1 is SQVTM and CDR2 is ANQGSEA. The CDR3 bases are TGCAGCGTTGAGGGAACCCAAGTCAGGGCGTACAATGAGCAGTTCTTC. Translated, it gives CSVEGTQVRAYNEQFF.

This chain uses TRBV20-1 with TRBJ2-1; D is unclear. The CDR3 is 10 amino acids. V was trimmed by 5 bases and J by 6 bases, leaving 5 bases between them. Germline CDR1 and CDR2: DFQATT and SNEGSKA (reference sequence). CDR3: CSARLNEQFF. The CDR3 nucleotides read TGCAGTGCTCGCCTCAATGAGCAGTTCTTC.